These 19 T cell receptor beta chains were sequenced from one sample in a study of blood T cell repertoires in COVID-19. The protocol was immunoSEQ multiplex PCR, while the TCRdb copy is restricted to in-frame clones and leaves out a portion. The data show about 160,000 clones, approximately 80% seen once. Sequencing was carried out using peripheral blood. The origin of the receptors is a woman aged 80 or over with active or convalescent COVID-19.

This chain connects TRBV19 to TRBJ1-5; TRBD1 aligns across 8 bases. Germline V lookup: CDR1 LNHDA, CDR2 SQIVND (reference sequence). Trimming took 4 bases from V and 2 from J; bases not matched to a gene: 7. The CDR3 runs to 16 residues. The CDR3 sequence is CASSKSGGKGNQPQHF. The CDR3, as DNA: TGTGCCAGTAGTAAATCAGGGGGCAAGGGCAATCAGCCCCAGCATTTT.

V and J are TRBV20-1 and TRBJ2-7; TRBD2 aligns across 10 bases. Per the germline V gene, CDR1 is DFQATT and CDR2 is SNEGSKA (reference sequence). V was clipped by 3 bases and J by 3 bases; unmatched bases: 2. This CDR3 spans 13 amino acids. Here the CDR3 reads CSASSGGLYEQYF. CDR3 DNA: TGCAGTGCTAGTAGCGGGGGGCTCTACGAGCAGTACTTC.

As regards this clone: A junction boundary mismatches the germline segment, possibly from a read error. This chain connects TRBV7-7 to TRBJ1-1, with 8 positions matching TRBD1. The CDR3 contains 13 residues. Looked up from germline, CDR1 is SSHAT and CDR2 is FNYEAQ (reference sequence). The DNA for the CDR3 is TGTGCTAGCAGCCCTTTGACAGGGGATGAAGCTTTCTTT. Translated, it gives CASSPLTGDEAFF.

The chain recombines TRBV6-5 with TRBJ1-2, with 7 bases lining up with TRBD1. Germline CDR1 and CDR2: MNHEY and SVGAGI. This CDR3 has 14 residues. Trimming took 5 bases from V and 8 from J; bases not matched to a gene: 11. The CDR3 region has the DNA TGTGCCAGCAGTCCCAACCGGGACAGTAGGGGCTACACCTTC. Protein: CASSPNRDSRGYTF.

The chain joins TRBV19 to TRBJ1-2, with a tentative D call TRBD1 (5 bases). The CDR3 runs to 14 residues. Germline values: CDR1 LNHDA, CDR2 SQIVND (reference sequence). V lost 6 bases and J 5 bases, leaving 16 bases between the germline ends. In DNA form, the CDR3 reads TGTGCCAGTAGCCTATTGGGGACTGATTATGGCTACACCTTC. Its translation: CASSLLGTDYGYTF. The full variable domain, with the rest looked up from reference TRBV19 and TRBJ1-2, is DGGITQSPKYLFRKEGQNVTLSCEQNLNHDAMYWYRQDPGQGLRLIYYSQIVNDFQKGDIAEGYSVSREKKESFPLTVTSAQKNPTAFYLCASSLLGTDYGYTFGSGTRLTVV.

The chain combines TRBV19 with TRBJ2-5; 9 bases agree with TRBD1. CDR3 length: 14 residues. The V gene's germline CDR1 is LNHDA and CDR2 SQIVND (reference sequence). J was trimmed by 6 bases and V by 4 bases; bases with no gene match: 6. The CDR3 loop reads CASSTQGARQTQYF. As DNA, the CDR3 is TGTGCCAGTAGTACACAGGGGGCGAGGCAGACCCAGTACTTC.

V gene TRBV2 combines with J gene TRBJ2-1, with 10 bases identical to TRBD1. Per the germline V gene, CDR1 is SNHLY and CDR2 is FYNNEI. This CDR3 comprises 15 residues. V gave up 6 bases and J gave up 8 bases; unmatched junction bases: 10. CDR3 DNA: TGTGCCAGCAGGGACCGGACAGGGGGGTTCGATGAGCAGTTCTTC. Translated, it gives CASRDRTGGFDEQFF.

The chain joins TRBV30 to TRBJ2-6, with D unclear. Germline CDR1 is GTSNPN and CDR2 is SVGIG (reference sequence). Deletions cut 1 base from V and 0 bases from J, with 16 bases between. This CDR3 contains 18 residues. The chain's CDR3 is CAWSASRYFSSGANVLTF. In DNA, the CDR3 is TGTGCCTGGAGTGCCTCGAGATACTTTAGCTCTGGGGCCAACGTCCTGACTTTC.

This clone was detected a few times. The chain's CDR3 is CASSNPRGSSDYGYTF. DNA of the CDR3: TGTGCCAGCAGTAACCCCCGAGGCAGTTCAGACTATGGCTACACCTTC. The V gene is TRBV9, the J gene TRBJ1-2; the D is unclear. The V end was cut by 5 bases, the J end by 3 bases, with 20 bases between. The CDR3 contains 16 residues. Germline V gene lookup returns CDR1 SGDLS and CDR2 YYNGEE.

V and J are TRBV11-2 and TRBJ1-2; 7 bases match TRBD1. The germline gives CDR1 SGHAT, CDR2 FQNNGV. The junction had 8 bases not matched to a gene; V was cut back by 5 bases and J by 2 bases. This CDR3 has 15 amino acids. The CDR3 nucleotides read TGTGCCAGCAGCCCAAAGGGGGCAATCAACTATGGCTACACCTTC. It translates to CASSPKGAINYGYTF. The entire variable domain, with the rest obtained from reference TRBV11-2 and TRBJ1-2, is as follows: EAGVAQSPRYKIIEKRQSVAFWCNPISGHATLYWYQQILGQGPKLLIQFQNNGVVDDSQLPKDRFSAERLKGVDSTLKIQPAKLEDSAVYLCASSPKGAINYGYTFGSGTRLTVV.

The chain uses TRBV4-3 and TRBJ1-5; 7 nucleotides align to TRBD1. The junction had 8 bases not matched to a gene; V was cut back by 0 bases and J by 6 bases. This CDR3 is built from 16 residues. Germline assignment: CDR1 LGHNA and CDR2 YSLEER. The CDR3 here is CASSQDLEGAGQPQHF. CDR3 sequence (DNA): TGCGCCAGCAGCCAAGATCTCGAGGGGGCAGGTCAGCCCCAGCATTTT.

The chain has TRBV4-1 and TRBJ1-1, with D perhaps TRBD1 (5 bases). CDR3 length equals 16 residues. V lost 0 bases, J lost 7 bases, and 18 bases lay in between. Germline loops: CDR1 MGHRA, CDR2 YSYEKL. CDR3 nucleotides: TGCGCCAGCAGCCAAGAGACGGCACAGGTGCCGGGTGAAGCTTTCTTT. This translates into CASSQETAQVPGEAFF.

The chain joins TRBV9 to TRBJ1-4; 8 bases are shared with TRBD1. Trimming cost V 3 bases and J 8 bases; bases outside gene matches: 9. CDR3 length equals 15 residues. Looked up from germline, CDR1 is SGDLS and CDR2 is YYNGEE. The CDR3 sequence is CASSATGGSGEKLFF. The DNA for the CDR3 is TGTGCCAGCAGCGCTACAGGGGGATCGGGGGAAAAACTGTTTTTT.

The V gene is TRBV4-3, the J gene TRBJ2-3, with D tentatively TRBD2 (5 bases). The CDR3 sequence is 16 residues long. The V gene's germline CDR1 is LGHNA and CDR2 YSLEER. Trimming removed 0 bases at V and 0 bases at J, with 10 bases between. This CDR3 reads CASSQDPSFSTDTQYF. The CDR3 DNA follows: TGCGCCAGCAGCCAAGACCCTAGCTTTAGCACAGATACGCAGTATTTT.

The V and J genes are TRBV11-2 and TRBJ1-4; 10 bases match TRBD1. The CDR3 loop spans 15 amino acids. J gave up 8 bases and V 6 bases, and 9 bases lay outside the gene matches. CDR1 and CDR2 from the germline V gene are SGHAT and FQNNGV. For the CDR3, the DNA is TGTGCCAGCAGTTACGGACAGGGGGGGAGCGAAAAACTGTTTTTT. This sequence encodes CASSYGQGGSEKLFF.

With respect to this clone: Other DNA sequences from this sample encode an identical CDR3 as well. The chain combines TRBV7-2 with TRBJ1-2; 7 nucleotides line up with TRBD1. The CDR3 has 13 amino acids. Trimming at V came to 6 bases and at J to 2 bases, leaving 3 bases not matched to a gene. Germline V CDR1 and CDR2: SGHTA, FQGNSA. The CDR3, as DNA: TGTGCCAGCAGTCCGGGACAGAACTATGGCTACACCTTC. Amino acid sequence: CASSPGQNYGYTF.

V is TRBV23-1 and J is TRBJ2-1; 12 bases are a match to TRBD2. TRBV23-1 is an ORF, and what it does is uncertain. The CDR3 covers 16 residues. Trimming removed 2 bases from V and 5 bases from J; junction bases left unmatched: 4. CDR3: CASSQTGLAGNNEQFF. The CDR3 DNA reads as TGCGCCAGCAGTCAAACCGGACTAGCGGGGAACAATGAGCAGTTCTTC.

V is TRBV13 and J is TRBJ2-7; 10 bases agree with TRBD1. J was trimmed by 7 bases and V by 5 bases; bases with no gene match: 8. Germline CDR1 is PRHDT and CDR2 is FYEKMQ (reference sequence). The CDR3 consists of 14 residues. CDR3 nucleotide sequence: TGTGCCAGCAGCGCCCGGGACAGGGGACATGAGCAGTACTTC. This codes for CASSARDRGHEQYF.

CDR3 residues: CASSTGGVNSGANVLTF. The CDR3 DNA follows: TGTGCCAGCAGTACAGGGGGGGTGAACTCTGGGGCCAACGTCCTGACTTTC. The V and J genes are TRBV2 and TRBJ2-6; tentatively, D is TRBD1 (8 bases). The germline V gene has CDR1 SNHLY and CDR2 FYNNEI. Between the trimmed V and J ends, which lost 5 bases and 0 bases, there was a span of 14 bases. This CDR3 comprises 17 residues.